This TCR beta chain was documented in a study of blood T cell repertoires in COVID-19. As for the study in general: Italy, Spain and the United States were the sources of the convalescent and acute COVID-19 samples. The cDNA or gDNA used as material had been derived from T cells, B-cell-depleted T cells, or PBMCs.

Per the study methods: The authors estimated nucleated cell counts from reference gene primer amplification. Sequenced by immunoSEQ multiplex PCR; TCRdb stores in-frame clones only, minus some. V and J calls and clone size are as listed in that table; D and trimming were resolved from the DNA. The sample has tens of thousands of clones, approximately 85% seen once. Germline CDR1 reads SGHNT; CDR2 reads YENEEA. The CDR3 length is 14 residues. The J segment lost 5 bases and the V segment lost 3 bases, leaving 6 bases of the junction unmatched. Material for sequencing was peripheral blood. V usage is TRBV11-3 and J usage is TRBJ2-7; 8 nucleotides align to TRBD1. This sequence was found in a human donor in a cohort sampled during active COVID-19. CDR3: CASSFRTGMHEQYF. CDR3 DNA sequence: TGTGCCAGCAGCTTCCGGACAGGGATGCACGAGCAGTACTTC.